This T cell receptor (beta chain) is drawn from a study of breast tumors, draining lymph nodes, adjacent tissues. Overall study findings and caveats: Tumor T cell lymph node origin was a supported hypothesis, not proven. Compared with lymph nodes, tumors were less diverse; compared with nontumor tissue, more. Most tumor T cells seemingly derive from lymph node, then expand in tumor.

As regards this clonotype: Its antigen is still unknown.

Axillary draining lymph nodes of breast cancer patients supplied the node samples. TCRdb re-called the multiplex PCR reads through MiXCR, storing one row per CDR3 protein. The sample yields fewer than 200,000 distinct CDR3 sequences, roughly a third seen once. In germline, CDR1 is SGHAT, CDR2 FQNNGV. The CDR3 consists of 16 residues. J was trimmed by 10 bases and V by 5 bases; bases with no gene match: 11. The sequencing sample was made of axillary lymph node tissue. The V call is TRBV11-2, the J call TRBJ1-6, with TRBD1 matching 10 bases. This sequence was found in a female donor with breast cancer. Some clones in this sample may be carry-over from other donors' samples. Here the CDR3 DNA reads TGTGCCAGCAGCCCTTCAAGCGGGACAGGGGTCTCACCCCTCCACTTT. This codes for CASSPSSGTGVSPLHF.